The 22 T cell receptor beta chains given below trace back to one sample, sequenced in a study of monozygotic twins with inflammatory bowel disease. TCRdb reprocessed the 5' RACE reads and reports one entry per CDR3 protein, with no DNA. The sample has some 440,000 distinct CDR3 sequences. Sequenced material: blood. These receptors came from a human donor with ulcerative colitis or Crohn's disease, or a healthy co-twin of an affected twin (not recorded which).

The rearrangement links TRBV12-3 or TRBV12-4 to TRBJ2-2; TCRdb outputs TRBD1, but without DNA this stays unchecked. The CDR3 loop spans 14 amino acids. This chain's CDR3 is CATPEEGNTGELFF.

V usage is TRBV5-1 and J usage is TRBJ2-1; TCRdb indicates TRBD2, and absent DNA this call remains unverified. Germline lookup yields CDR1 SGHRS and CDR2 YFSETQ. This CDR3 contains 16 residues. The CDR3 sequence: CASSLVTTGSYNEQFF.

The V and J genes are TRBV6-5 and TRBJ2-7; checking the TCRdb D call of TRBD2 is not possible without DNA. The CDR3 length is 15 residues. Germline-derived CDR1 and CDR2 are MNHEY and SVGAGI. The CDR3 region is CASSYSRGGWREQYF.

This rearrangement joins TRBV12-3 or TRBV12-4 to TRBJ1-1. This CDR3 region has 14 residues. The CDR3 region is CASSLSEKNTEAFF.

The chain links TRBV4-1 to TRBJ2-2; the TRBD1 assignment by TCRdb is unverifiable without DNA. The CDR3 loop spans 16 amino acids. The V gene's germline CDR1 is MGHRA and CDR2 YSYEKL. CDR3 loop: CASSQDRATGTGELFF.

The chain carries TRBV10-3 and TRBJ2-7. The CDR3 loop spans 15 amino acids. The germline V gene encodes CDR1 ENHRY and CDR2 SYGVKD. CDR3 region: CAIRGMEKVPYEQYF.

V is TRBV24-1 and J is TRBJ2-5; TCRdb reports TRBD2, a call that lacks DNA to check it against. Germline CDR1 reads KGHDR; CDR2 reads SFDVKD. The CDR3 has 15 amino acids. The CDR3 sequence: CATSDGFGLLETQYF.

The chain is built from TRBV18 and TRBJ2-4; the TRBD1 assignment by TCRdb is unverifiable without DNA. The germline CDR1 and CDR2 sequences are KGHSH and LQKENI. The CDR3 consists of 11 residues. The CDR3 here is CASSAGTPFYF.

V is TRBV7-2 and J is TRBJ1-1; no DNA is available, so the TRBD1 call from TCRdb remains unchecked. The CDR3 is made up of 14 amino acids. Per germline, CDR1 SGHTA and CDR2 FQGNSA. CDR3 loop: CASRQGRTNTEAFF.

The chain couples TRBV27 to TRBJ2-6; the TRBD2 assignment by TCRdb is unverifiable without DNA. Germline values: CDR1 MNHEY, CDR2 SMNVEV (reference sequence). This CDR3 spans 18 amino acids. CDR3 residues: CASSLSTGGFSGANVLTF.

V is TRBV30 and J is TRBJ2-1; the TCRdb call, TRBD2, lacks DNA for checking. The CDR3 consists of 20 residues. Germline CDR1 reads GTSNPN; CDR2 reads SVGIG (reference sequence). This CDR3 reads CAWSATFPTSGRTGYNEQFF.

The chain is built from TRBV6-1 and TRBJ2-2; the TRBD1 assignment by TCRdb is unverifiable without DNA. Germline-derived CDR1 and CDR2 are MNHNS and SASEGT. The CDR3 extends over 14 amino acids. The CDR3 reads CASRETGMLGELFF.

V is TRBV6-1 and J is TRBJ1-3. This CDR3 has 13 amino acids. The V gene's germline CDR1 is MNHNS and CDR2 SASEGT. The CDR3 protein is CASGQASGNTIYF.

The chain employs TRBV15 and TRBJ1-5. This CDR3 has 15 residues. Germline CDR1 and CDR2: LNHNV and YYDKDF (reference sequence). The chain's CDR3 is CATSRAGGSNQPQHF.

The chain combines TRBV20-1 with TRBJ2-1; TCRdb's D call of TRBD2 is untestable without DNA. CDR3 length: 16 residues. From germline, CDR1 is DFQATT and CDR2 SNEGSKA (reference sequence). CDR3 protein: CSAPPAGGSSYNEQFF.

This sequence joins TRBV11-1 and TRBJ2-4. Germline values: CDR1 SGHAT, CDR2 FQDESV (reference sequence). The CDR3 extends over 15 amino acids. The CDR3 sequence: CASSDPWLAKNIQYF.

The genes are TRBV5-1 and TRBJ2-7. CDR3 length: 13 residues. The germline V gene encodes CDR1 SGHRS and CDR2 YFSETQ. CDR3 protein: CASSAEGLYEQYF.

The chain uses TRBV25-1 and TRBJ2-3; with no DNA, the TCRdb D assignment of TRBD1 cannot be verified. The CDR3 consists of 13 residues. CDR1 is MGHDK, CDR2 SYGVNS, per germline. The chain's CDR3 is CASSWQGADTQYF.

The chain links TRBV10-3 to TRBJ1-5; the TCRdb D gene call, TRBD1, has no DNA to confirm it. This CDR3 comprises 13 residues. In germline, CDR1 is ENHRY, CDR2 SYGVKD. The CDR3 loop reads CAISDQGKQPQHF.

The chain uses TRBV10-3 and TRBJ2-7; checking the TCRdb D call of TRBD1 is not possible without DNA. The CDR3 is 14 amino acids. CDR1 ENHRY and CDR2 SYGVKD come from the germline V gene. The CDR3 loop reads CAISESGGYNEQYF.

This sequence joins TRBV9 and TRBJ2-3; the TCRdb call, TRBD1, lacks DNA for checking. This CDR3 comprises 15 residues. Germline CDR1 SGDLS, CDR2 YYNGEE. CDR3 loop: CASSGSPRLEDTQYF.

The chain uses TRBV5-1 and TRBJ2-3; the TCRdb D gene call, TRBD2, has no DNA to confirm it. The CDR3 loop spans 16 amino acids. The germline V gene has CDR1 SGHRS and CDR2 YFSETQ. This chain's CDR3 is CASSLEGLAGARHEYF.